One and the same sample provided the 18 T cell receptor beta chains below, sequenced in a study of coeliac disease. TCRdb's table, derived via immunoSEQ multiplex PCR, lists solely in-frame clones and lacks some. Among fewer than 3,500 clones listed, just under 50% were seen once. Sequenced input: intraepithelial lymphocytes from the gut. The receptor set was obtained from a woman in her seventies with celiac disease.

In this sample, this clone is large. CDR3 bases: TGTGCCAGCAGTACGAGTCACCGCTCCTACGAGCAGTACTTC. Translation: CASSTSHRSYEQYF. The chain has TRBV27 and TRBJ2-7; D is undetermined. V was cut by 5 bases and J by 0 bases, with 11 bases left in between. The CDR3 length is 14 residues. In germline, CDR1 is MNHEY, CDR2 SMNVEV (reference sequence).

The chain joins TRBV2 to TRBJ2-1; D is undetermined. The CDR3 contains 12 residues. Germline V gene data show CDR1 as SNHLY and CDR2 as FYNNEI. V lost 3 bases and J 8 bases, leaving 8 bases between the germline ends. The CDR3 DNA is TGTGCCAGCAGTGATCACGGGTATGAGCAGTTCTTC. Translated: CASSDHGYEQFF.

This clone turned up a few times. The chain is built from TRBV7-9 and TRBJ1-2; 10 bases are a match to TRBD1. V was pared by 5 bases and J by 6 bases, with 6 bases of the junction left unmatched. From germline, CDR1 is SEHNR and CDR2 FQNEAQ (reference sequence). This CDR3 has 14 amino acids. The CDR3 bases are TGTGCCAGCAGCCCCCGGGACAGGGGTGATGGCTACACCTTC. It yields the protein CASSPRDRGDGYTF. Based on the CDR3 plus reference TRBV7-9 and TRBJ1-2, the full variable domain is DTGVSQNPRHKITKRGQNVTFRCDPISEHNRLYWYRQTLGQGPEFLTYFQNEAQLEKSRLLSDRFSAERPKGSFSTLEIQRTEQGDSAMYLCASSPRDRGDGYTFGSGTRLTVV.

J is TRBJ1-4 and V is TRBV6-9; D is perhaps TRBD1 (5 bases). Between the trimmed V and J ends, which lost 3 bases and 8 bases, there was a span of 10 bases. The germline V gene has CDR1 MNHGY and CDR2 SVAAGI. The CDR3 has 13 amino acids. The CDR3 sequence is CASSYSDSEKLFF. CDR3 DNA sequence: TGTGCCAGCAGTTACTCCGACAGCGAAAAACTGTTTTTT.

The genes are TRBV5-4 and TRBJ2-2; 9 bases are a match to TRBD1. The ends lost 7 bases at V and 6 bases at J; junction bases unmatched: 7. Germline V gives CDR1 SGHNT, CDR2 YYREEE (reference sequence). This CDR3 is built from 14 residues. CDR3 in amino acids: CASAGQGNPGELFF. The CDR3 bases are TGTGCCAGCGCGGGACAGGGTAATCCCGGGGAGCTGTTTTTT.

The genes are TRBV19 and TRBJ2-1; TRBD2 aligns across 9 bases. The V gene's germline CDR1 is LNHDA and CDR2 SQIVND (reference sequence). Trimming took 3 bases from V and 7 from J; bases not matched to a gene: 13. The CDR3 covers 17 residues. The CDR3 bases are TGTGCCAGTAGTATTCATCCAGCGGGGGGCCCTAGGAATGAGCAGTTCTTC. Protein product: CASSIHPAGGPRNEQFF.

The chain couples TRBV18 to TRBJ2-3; D is possibly TRBD2 (6 bases). V shed 3 bases and J shed 2 bases, with 12 bases lying between them. Germline loops: CDR1 KGHSH, CDR2 LQKENI. The CDR3 has 15 amino acids. The CDR3 nucleotides read TGTGCCAGCTCACCGGAAGGGAGGCTCACAGATACGCAGTATTTT. As protein: CASSPEGRLTDTQYF.

This clone has more than one count but fewer than ten. The chain employs TRBV11-1 and TRBJ1-2; D is uncertain. This CDR3 comprises 11 residues. Germline V CDR1 and CDR2: SGHAT, FQDESV (reference sequence). The V end lost 4 bases, the J end lost 7 bases, and 7 bases lay between the germline ends. CDR3 residues: CASSYGVGYTF. CDR3 sequence (DNA): TGTGCCAGCAGCTACGGGGTTGGCTACACCTTC.

The chain employs TRBV6-4 and TRBJ1-1; D call uncertain. V lost 0 bases and J 7 bases, leaving 9 bases between the germline ends. Germline V CDR1 and CDR2: MRHNA, SNTAGT. CDR3 length: 13 amino acids. Written as DNA, the CDR3 is TGTGCCAGCAGTGACTCGCCAGGAAATGAAGCTTTCTTT. Residues: CASSDSPGNEAFF.

A few counts support this clone. This chain uses TRBV27 with TRBJ2-7, with TRBD1 identical over 11 bases. Trimming cost V 7 bases and J 4 bases; bases outside gene matches: 9. Germline CDR1 reads MNHEY; CDR2 reads SMNVEV (reference sequence). This CDR3 region has 15 residues. CDR3 region: CASTPGQGAPYEQYF. Here the CDR3 DNA reads TGTGCCAGCACCCCCGGACAGGGGGCGCCATACGAGCAGTACTTC.

This chain joins TRBV19 and TRBJ2-2; tentatively, D is TRBD2 (7 bases). V was pared by 5 bases and J by 9 bases, with 25 bases between. CDR3 size: 17 residues. Germline-derived CDR1 and CDR2 are LNHDA and SQIVND (reference sequence). As DNA, the CDR3 is TGTGCCAGTAGTGCCGTGGGAGGGACACTAAAAGCCCGGGAGCTGTTTTTT. As protein: CASSAVGGTLKARELFF.

In this sample, this clone is large. The chain couples TRBV10-1 to TRBJ2-3; D is uncertain. V was clipped by 6 bases and J by 0 bases, with 13 bases between them. The germline V gene encodes CDR1 WNHNN and CDR2 SYGVQD (reference sequence). The CDR3 totals 15 residues. The CDR3 protein is CASRRLQLSTDTQYF. The CDR3 bases are TGCGCCAGCAGACGACTCCAGCTTAGCACAGATACGCAGTATTTT.

This rearrangement joins TRBV30 to TRBJ1-3; 10 bases are a match to TRBD1. V lost 1 base and J lost 1; bases outside the gene matches: 16. There are 20 residues in the CDR3. Germline values: CDR1 GTSNPN, CDR2 SVGIG (reference sequence). The CDR3 loop is CAWSGYGTGVGRESGNTIYF. CDR3 coding DNA: TGTGCCTGGAGTGGATACGGGACAGGGGTCGGCAGGGAATCTGGAAACACCATATATTTT.

V gene TRBV5-4 combines with J gene TRBJ1-4; 9 bases are a match to TRBD1. The CDR3 length is 16 residues. The V gene's germline CDR1 is SGHNT and CDR2 YYREEE (reference sequence). With 4 bases clipped from V and 7 bases from J, the junction kept 11 bases outside the gene matches. CDR3 nucleotides: TGTGCCAGCAGCCTACGGACAGGGGATTTCGGTGAAAAACTGTTTTTT. Translating it yields CASSLRTGDFGEKLFF.

This chain links TRBV27 with TRBJ2-5; D is unclear. CDR3 length: 13 amino acids. The germline gives CDR1 MNHEY, CDR2 SMNVEV (reference sequence). The V end lost 5 bases, the J end lost 1 base, and 8 bases lay between the germline ends. CDR3 sequence reads: CASSSLVQETQYF. DNA for the CDR3: TGTGCCAGCAGTAGCCTCGTCCAAGAGACCCAGTACTTC.

In nucleotides, the CDR3 is TGCGCCAGCAGCCCGGACAGCCCCAATCAGCCCCAGCATTTT. Its translation is CASSPDSPNQPQHF. V is TRBV5-1 and J is TRBJ1-5; D is perhaps TRBD1 (6 bases). The CDR3 consists of 14 residues. Germline CDR1 reads SGHRS; CDR2 reads YFSETQ. V lost 4 bases and J lost 3, with 11 bases in between.

This clone is labeled medium-sized. The chain carries TRBV12-5 and TRBJ2-5, with TRBD1 as a possible D gene (6 bases). The CDR3 length is 15 residues. The germline V gene has CDR1 LGHNT and CDR2 FRNRAP. V gave up 3 bases and J gave up 5 bases, with 16 bases separating them. Here the CDR3 reads CASGFGTPDLETQYF. CDR3 bases: TGTGCTAGTGGTTTCGGGACACCGGATCTGGAGACCCAGTACTTC.

The chain uses TRBV7-9 and TRBJ2-5; 10 bases are shared with TRBD1. The CDR3 contains 15 residues. J gave up 3 bases and V 5 bases, and 6 bases lay outside the gene matches. Germline V CDR1 and CDR2: SEHNR, FQNEAQ (reference sequence). Written as DNA, the CDR3 is TGTGCCAGCAGCCGATCCGGGACAGGGGAAGAGACCCAGTACTTC. This codes for CASSRSGTGEETQYF.